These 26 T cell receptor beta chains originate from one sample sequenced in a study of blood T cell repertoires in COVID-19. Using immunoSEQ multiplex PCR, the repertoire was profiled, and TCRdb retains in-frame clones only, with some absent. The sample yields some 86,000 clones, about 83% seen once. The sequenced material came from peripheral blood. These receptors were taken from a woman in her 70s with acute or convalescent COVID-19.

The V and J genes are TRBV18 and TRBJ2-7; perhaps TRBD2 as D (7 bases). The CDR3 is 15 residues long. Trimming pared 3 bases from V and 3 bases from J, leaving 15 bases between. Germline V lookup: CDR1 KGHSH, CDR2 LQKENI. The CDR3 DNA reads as TGTGCCAGCTCACCCCACGGGGGGCTTGGCTACGAGCAGTACGTC. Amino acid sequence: CASSPHGGLGYEQYV.

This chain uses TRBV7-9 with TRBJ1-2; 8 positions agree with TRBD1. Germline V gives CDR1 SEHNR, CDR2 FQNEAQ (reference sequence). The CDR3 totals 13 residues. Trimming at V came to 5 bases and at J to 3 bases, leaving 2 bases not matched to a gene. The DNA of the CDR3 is TGTGCCAGCAGCAAGGGACAGGACTATGGCTACACCTTC. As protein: CASSKGQDYGYTF.

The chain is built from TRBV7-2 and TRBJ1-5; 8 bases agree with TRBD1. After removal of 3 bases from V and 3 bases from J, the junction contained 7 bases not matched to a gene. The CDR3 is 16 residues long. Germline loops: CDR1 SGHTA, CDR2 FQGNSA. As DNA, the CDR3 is TGTGCCAGCAGCTTCGGACAGGGAAGTCCCAATCAGCCCCAGCATTTT. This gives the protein CASSFGQGSPNQPQHF.

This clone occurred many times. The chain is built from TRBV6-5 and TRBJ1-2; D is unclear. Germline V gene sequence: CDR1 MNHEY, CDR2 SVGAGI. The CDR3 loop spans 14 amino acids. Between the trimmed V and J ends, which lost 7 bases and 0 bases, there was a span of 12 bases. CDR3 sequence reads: CASTIAVSNYGYTF. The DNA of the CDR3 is TGTGCCAGCACGATTGCGGTTTCTAACTATGGCTACACCTTC.

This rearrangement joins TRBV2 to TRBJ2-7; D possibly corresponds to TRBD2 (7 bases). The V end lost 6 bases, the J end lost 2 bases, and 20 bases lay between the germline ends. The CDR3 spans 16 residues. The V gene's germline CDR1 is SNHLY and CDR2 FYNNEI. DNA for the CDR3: TGTGCCAGCAGCCCTTCCCCGGGGAGGGGGACCTACGAGCAGTACGTC. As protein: CASSPSPGRGTYEQYV.

This chain's CDR3 is CASSSLREGNEQFF. The CDR3 nucleotides are TGTGCCAGCAGCTCCCTACGGGAGGGCAATGAGCAGTTCTTC. The chain employs TRBV11-3 and TRBJ2-1; 8 bases align to TRBD2. There are 14 residues in the CDR3. Germline V gives CDR1 SGHNT, CDR2 YENEEA. V trimming: 4 bases; J trimming: 6 bases; junction bases outside the gene matches: 5.

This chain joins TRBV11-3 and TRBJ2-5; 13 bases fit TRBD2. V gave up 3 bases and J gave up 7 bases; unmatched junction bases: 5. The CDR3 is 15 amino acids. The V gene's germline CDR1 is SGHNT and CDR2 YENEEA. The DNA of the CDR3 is TGTGCCAGCAGCTTCGGGACTAGCGGGAAGCGGACCCAGTACTTC. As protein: CASSFGTSGKRTQYF.

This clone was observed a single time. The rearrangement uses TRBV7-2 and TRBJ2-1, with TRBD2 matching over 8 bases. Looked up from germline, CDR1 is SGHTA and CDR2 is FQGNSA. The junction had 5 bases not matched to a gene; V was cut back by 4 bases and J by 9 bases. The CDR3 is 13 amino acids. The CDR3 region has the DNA TGTGCCAGCAGCTCTCTTGCGGGAGGTGAGCAGTTCTTC. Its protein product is CASSSLAGGEQFF.

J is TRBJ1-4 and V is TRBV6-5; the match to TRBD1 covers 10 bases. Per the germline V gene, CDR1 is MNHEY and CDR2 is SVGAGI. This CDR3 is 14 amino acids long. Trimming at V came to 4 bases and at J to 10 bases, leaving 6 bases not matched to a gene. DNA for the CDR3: TGTGCCAGCAGTTCCCGACAGGGGGCAGGAAAACTGTTTTTT. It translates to CASSSRQGAGKLFF.

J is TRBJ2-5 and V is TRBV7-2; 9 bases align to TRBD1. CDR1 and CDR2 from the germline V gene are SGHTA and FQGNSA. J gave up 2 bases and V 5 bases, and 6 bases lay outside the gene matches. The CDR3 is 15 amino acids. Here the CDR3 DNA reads TGTGCCAGCAGCACCGGGACAGGGAGGCAAGAGACCCAGTACTTC. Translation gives CASSTGTGRQETQYF. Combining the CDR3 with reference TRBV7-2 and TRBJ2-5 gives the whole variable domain GAGVSQSPSNKVTEKGKDVELRCDPISGHTALYWYRQSLGQGLEFLIYFQGNSAPDKSGLPSDRFSAERTGGSVSTLTIQRTQQEDSAVYLCASSTGTGRQETQYFGPGTRLLVL.

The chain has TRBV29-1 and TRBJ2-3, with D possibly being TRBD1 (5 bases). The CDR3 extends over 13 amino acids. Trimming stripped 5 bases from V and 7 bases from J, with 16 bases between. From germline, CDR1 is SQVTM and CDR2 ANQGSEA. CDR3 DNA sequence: TGCAGCGTTAACTTGGGGCCGAGCAATACGCAGTATTTT. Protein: CSVNLGPSNTQYF.

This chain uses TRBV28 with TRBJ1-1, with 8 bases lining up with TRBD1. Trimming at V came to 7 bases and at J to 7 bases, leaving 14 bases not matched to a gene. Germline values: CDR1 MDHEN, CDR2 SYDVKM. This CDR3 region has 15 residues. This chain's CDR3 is CASTLDRAHGREAFF. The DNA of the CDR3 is TGTGCCAGCACCCTGGACAGGGCTCACGGCCGTGAAGCTTTCTTT.

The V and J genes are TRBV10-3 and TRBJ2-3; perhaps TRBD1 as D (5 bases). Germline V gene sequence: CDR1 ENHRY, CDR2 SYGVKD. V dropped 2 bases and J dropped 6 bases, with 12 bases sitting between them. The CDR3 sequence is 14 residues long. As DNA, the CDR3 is TGTGCCATCAGTGAGAAGCAGGGCAGCGATACGCAGTATTTT. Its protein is CAISEKQGSDTQYF.

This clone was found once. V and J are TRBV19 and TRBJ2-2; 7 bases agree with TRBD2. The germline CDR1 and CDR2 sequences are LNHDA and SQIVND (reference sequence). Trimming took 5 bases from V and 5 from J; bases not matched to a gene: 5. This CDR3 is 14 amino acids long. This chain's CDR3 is CASSYRGGTGELFF. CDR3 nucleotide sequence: TGTGCCAGTAGTTATCGGGGAGGGACCGGGGAGCTGTTTTTT.

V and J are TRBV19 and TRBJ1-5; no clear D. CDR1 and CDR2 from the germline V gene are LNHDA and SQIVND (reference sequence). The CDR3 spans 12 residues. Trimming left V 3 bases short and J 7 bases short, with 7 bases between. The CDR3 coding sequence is TGTGCCAGTAGTATCCCTCCCCAGCCCCAGCATTTT. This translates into CASSIPPQPQHF.

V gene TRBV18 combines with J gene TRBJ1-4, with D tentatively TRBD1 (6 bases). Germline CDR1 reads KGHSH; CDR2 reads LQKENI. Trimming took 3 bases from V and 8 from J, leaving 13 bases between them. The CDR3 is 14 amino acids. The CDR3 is CASSPRQVEEKLFF. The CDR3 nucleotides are TGTGCCAGCTCACCCCGACAGGTCGAAGAAAAACTGTTTTTT.

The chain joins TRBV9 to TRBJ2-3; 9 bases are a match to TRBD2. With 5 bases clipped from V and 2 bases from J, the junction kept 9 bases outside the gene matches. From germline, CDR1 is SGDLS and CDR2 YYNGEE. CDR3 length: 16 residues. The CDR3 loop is CASRNKLAGVTDTQYF. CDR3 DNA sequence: TGTGCCAGCAGGAACAAACTAGCGGGCGTCACAGATACGCAGTATTTT.

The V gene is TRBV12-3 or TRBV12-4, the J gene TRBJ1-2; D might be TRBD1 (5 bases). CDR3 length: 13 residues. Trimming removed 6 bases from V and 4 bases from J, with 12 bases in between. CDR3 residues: CASSPDSPYGYTF. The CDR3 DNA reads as TGTGCCAGCAGCCCTGACAGCCCCTATGGCTACACCTTC.

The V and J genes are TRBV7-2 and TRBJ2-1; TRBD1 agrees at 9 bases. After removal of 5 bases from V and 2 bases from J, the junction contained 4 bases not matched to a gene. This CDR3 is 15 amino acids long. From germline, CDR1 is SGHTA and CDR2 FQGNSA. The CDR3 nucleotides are TGTGCCAGCAGCCTGGACAGGGGAACCTACAATGAGCAGTTCTTC. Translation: CASSLDRGTYNEQFF.

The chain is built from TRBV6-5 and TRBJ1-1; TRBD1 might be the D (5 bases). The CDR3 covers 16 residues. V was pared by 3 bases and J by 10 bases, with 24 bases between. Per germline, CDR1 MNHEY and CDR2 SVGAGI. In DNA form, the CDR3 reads TGTGCCAGCAGTTATGTCGGGGGACCCGGCCCCTTCGGAGCTTTCTTT. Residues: CASSYVGGPGPFGAFF.

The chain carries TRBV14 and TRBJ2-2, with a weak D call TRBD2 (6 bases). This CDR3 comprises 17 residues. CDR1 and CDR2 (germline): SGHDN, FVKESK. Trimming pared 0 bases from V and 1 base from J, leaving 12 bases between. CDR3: CASSQETRRENTGELFF. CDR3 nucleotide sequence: TGTGCCAGCAGCCAAGAGACGAGGAGGGAGAACACCGGGGAGCTGTTTTTT.

CDR3 sequence reads: CASSNFAPRGTGELFF. CDR3 sequence (DNA): TGTGCCAGCAGCAACTTCGCGCCCCGGGGGACCGGGGAGCTGTTTTTT. This chain connects TRBV14 to TRBJ2-2; possible D gene TRBD2, 6 bases. With 5 bases removed from V and 5 bases from J, the gap between germline ends came to 18 bases. The CDR3 has 16 amino acids. The germline V gene encodes CDR1 SGHDN and CDR2 FVKESK.

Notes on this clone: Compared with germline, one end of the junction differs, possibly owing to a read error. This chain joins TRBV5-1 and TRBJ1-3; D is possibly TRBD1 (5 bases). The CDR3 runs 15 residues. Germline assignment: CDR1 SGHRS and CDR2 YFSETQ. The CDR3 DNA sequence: TGCGCCAGCAGCTCCGGACAAGATGCTGGGAACACCATATATTTT. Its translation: CASSSGQDAGNTIYF.

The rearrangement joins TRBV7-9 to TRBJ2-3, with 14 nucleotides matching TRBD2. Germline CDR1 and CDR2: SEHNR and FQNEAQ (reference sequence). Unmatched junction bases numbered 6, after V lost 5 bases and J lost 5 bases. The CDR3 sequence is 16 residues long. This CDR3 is CASSPRLAGGLDTQYF. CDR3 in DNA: TGTGCCAGCAGCCCACGACTAGCGGGGGGGCTAGATACGCAGTATTTT.

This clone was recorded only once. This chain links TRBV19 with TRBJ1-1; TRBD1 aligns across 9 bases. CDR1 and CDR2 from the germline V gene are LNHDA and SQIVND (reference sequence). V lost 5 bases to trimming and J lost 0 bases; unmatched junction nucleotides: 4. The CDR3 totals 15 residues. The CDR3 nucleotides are TGTGCCAGTAGTGTCCGGGACAGGGTGAACACTGAAGCTTTCTTT. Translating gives CASSVRDRVNTEAFF.

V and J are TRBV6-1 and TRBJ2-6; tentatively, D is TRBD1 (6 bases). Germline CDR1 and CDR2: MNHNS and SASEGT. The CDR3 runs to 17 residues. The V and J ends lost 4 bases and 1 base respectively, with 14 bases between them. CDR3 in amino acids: CASSARTATSGANVLTF. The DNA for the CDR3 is TGTGCCAGCAGTGCCCGGACAGCGACGTCTGGGGCCAACGTCCTGACTTTC.